The source of this T cell receptor (beta chain) is a study of beta chain features in type 1 diabetes. General observations from the study: TCRB CDR3s from Type 1 diabetes patients were moderately but significantly shorter in all four CD4+ subsets.

Isolated RNA was reverse transcribed in full, so expressed TCRB transcripts were sequenced. Generated by immunoSEQ multiplex PCR, the TCRdb table keeps only in-frame clones and is missing some. The table has under 400,000 clones, about 12% seen once. This clone has more than one count but fewer than ten. Its specificity is not known. Input material: naive CD4+ T cells from blood. This TCR derives from a woman between 18 and 29 years old with type 1 diabetes.

The CDR3 is CASSETMGSSGYTF. As DNA, the CDR3 is TGTGCCAGCAGTGAAACGATGGGCAGCTCCGGCTACACCTTC. The chain employs TRBV25-1 and TRBJ1-2, with unresolved D. CDR1 MGHDK and CDR2 SYGVNS come from the germline V gene. Trimming shortened V by 2 bases and J by 8 bases, and 15 bases separated the two germline ends. CDR3 length: 14 residues.